The source of this T cell receptor beta chain is a study of CD8+ T cells in alopecia areata. The CDR3 spans 15 residues. The germline CDR1 and CDR2 sequences are SGHRS and YFSETQ. The V and J ends lost 1 base and 0 bases respectively, with 5 bases between them. A FACSAria was used to sort CD4+ and CD8+ T cells. These cells came from PBMCs. Overall study findings and caveats: Sharing of TCR sequences between patients (possibly for HLA-related reasons) was less clear than in mice.

This clone was seen a handful of times. Its antigen is unknown. cDNA prepared by RNA extraction and subsequent reverse transcription served as the template for sequencing. The repertoire was sequenced with immunoSEQ multiplex PCR; TCRdb's copy has only in-frame clones and lacks some. The profile shows around 190,000 clones, 56% of them singletons. V is TRBV5-1 and J is TRBJ2-6; D remains unclear. The specimen was CD8+ T cells sorted from blood. The clonotype was recovered from a human donor in good health. CDR3 DNA: TGCGCCAGCAGCTTGTATTCCTCTGGGGCCAACGTCCTGACTTTC. Residues: CASSLYSSGANVLTF.